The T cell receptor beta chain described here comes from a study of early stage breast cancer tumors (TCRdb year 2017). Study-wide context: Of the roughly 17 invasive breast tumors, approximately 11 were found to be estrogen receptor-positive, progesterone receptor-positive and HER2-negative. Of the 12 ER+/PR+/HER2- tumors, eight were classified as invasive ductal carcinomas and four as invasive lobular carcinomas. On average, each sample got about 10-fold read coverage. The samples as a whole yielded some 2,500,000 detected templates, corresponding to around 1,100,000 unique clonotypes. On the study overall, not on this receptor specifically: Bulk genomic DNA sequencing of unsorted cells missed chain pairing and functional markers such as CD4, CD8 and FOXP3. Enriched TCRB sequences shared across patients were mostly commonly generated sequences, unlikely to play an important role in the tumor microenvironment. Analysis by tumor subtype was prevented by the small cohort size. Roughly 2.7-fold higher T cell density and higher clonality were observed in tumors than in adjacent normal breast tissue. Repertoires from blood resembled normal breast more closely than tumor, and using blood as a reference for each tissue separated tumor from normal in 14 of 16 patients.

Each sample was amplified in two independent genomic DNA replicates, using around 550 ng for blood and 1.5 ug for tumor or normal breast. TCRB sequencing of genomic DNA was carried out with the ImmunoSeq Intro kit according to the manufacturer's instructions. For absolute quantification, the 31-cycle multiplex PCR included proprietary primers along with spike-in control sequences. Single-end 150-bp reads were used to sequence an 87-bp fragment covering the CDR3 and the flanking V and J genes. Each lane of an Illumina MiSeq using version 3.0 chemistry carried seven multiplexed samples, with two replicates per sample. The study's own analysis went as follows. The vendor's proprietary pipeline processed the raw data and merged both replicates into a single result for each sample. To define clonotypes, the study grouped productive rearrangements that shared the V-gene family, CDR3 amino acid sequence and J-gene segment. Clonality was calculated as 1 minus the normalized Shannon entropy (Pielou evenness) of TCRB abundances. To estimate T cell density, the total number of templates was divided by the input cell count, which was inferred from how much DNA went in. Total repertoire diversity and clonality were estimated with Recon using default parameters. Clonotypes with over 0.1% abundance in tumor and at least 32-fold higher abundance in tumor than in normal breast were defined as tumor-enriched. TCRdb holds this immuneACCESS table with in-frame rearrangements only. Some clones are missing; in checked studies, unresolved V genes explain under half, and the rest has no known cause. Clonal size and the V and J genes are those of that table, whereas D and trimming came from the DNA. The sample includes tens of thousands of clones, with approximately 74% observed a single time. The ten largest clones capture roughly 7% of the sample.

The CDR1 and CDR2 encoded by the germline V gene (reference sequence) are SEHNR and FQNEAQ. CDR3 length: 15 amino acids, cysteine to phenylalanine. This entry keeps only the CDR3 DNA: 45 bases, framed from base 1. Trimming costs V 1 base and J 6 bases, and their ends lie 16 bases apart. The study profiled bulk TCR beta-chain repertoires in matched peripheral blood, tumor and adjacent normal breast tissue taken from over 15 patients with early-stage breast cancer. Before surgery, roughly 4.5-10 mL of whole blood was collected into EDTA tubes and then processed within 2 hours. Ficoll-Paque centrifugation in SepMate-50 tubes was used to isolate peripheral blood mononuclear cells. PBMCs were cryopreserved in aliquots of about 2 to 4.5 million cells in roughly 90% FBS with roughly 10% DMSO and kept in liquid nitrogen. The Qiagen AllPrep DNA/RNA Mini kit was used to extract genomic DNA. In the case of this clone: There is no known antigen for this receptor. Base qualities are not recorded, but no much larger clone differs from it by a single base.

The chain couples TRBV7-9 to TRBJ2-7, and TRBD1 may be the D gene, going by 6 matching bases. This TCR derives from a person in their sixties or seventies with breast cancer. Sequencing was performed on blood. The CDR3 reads CASSLDGQPPGEQYF. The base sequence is TGTGCCAGCAGCTTAGATGGACAGCCTCCTGGCGAGCAGTACTTC.